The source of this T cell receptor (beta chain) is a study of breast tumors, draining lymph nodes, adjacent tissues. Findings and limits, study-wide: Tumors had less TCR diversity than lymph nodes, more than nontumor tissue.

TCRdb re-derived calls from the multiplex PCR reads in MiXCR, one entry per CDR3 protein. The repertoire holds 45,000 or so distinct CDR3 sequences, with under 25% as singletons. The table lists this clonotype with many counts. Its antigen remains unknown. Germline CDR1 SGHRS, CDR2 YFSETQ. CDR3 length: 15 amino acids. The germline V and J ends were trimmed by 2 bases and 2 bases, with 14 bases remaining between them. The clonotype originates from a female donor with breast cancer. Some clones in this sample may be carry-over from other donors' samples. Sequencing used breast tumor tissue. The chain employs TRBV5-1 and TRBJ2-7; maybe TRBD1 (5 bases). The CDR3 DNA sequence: TGCGCCAGCAGCTTAGATGGGGCGTGGGCCTACGAGCAGTACTTC. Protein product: CASSLDGAWAYEQYF.